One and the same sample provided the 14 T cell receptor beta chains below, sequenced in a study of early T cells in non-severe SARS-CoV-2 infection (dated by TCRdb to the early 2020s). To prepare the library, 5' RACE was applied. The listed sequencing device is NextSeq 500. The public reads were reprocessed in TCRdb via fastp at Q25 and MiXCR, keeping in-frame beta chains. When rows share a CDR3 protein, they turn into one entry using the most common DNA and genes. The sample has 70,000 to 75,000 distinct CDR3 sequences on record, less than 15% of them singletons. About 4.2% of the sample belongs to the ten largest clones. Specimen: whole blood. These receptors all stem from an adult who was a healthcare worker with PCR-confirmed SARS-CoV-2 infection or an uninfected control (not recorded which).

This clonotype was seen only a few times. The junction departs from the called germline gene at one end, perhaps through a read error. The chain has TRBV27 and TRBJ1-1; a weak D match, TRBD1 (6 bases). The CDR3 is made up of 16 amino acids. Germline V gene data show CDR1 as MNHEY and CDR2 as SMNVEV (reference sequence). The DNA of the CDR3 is TGTGCCAGCAGTTTCAGGGGACCGAACCGGAACGCTGAAGCTTTCTTT. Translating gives CASSFRGPNRNAEAFF.

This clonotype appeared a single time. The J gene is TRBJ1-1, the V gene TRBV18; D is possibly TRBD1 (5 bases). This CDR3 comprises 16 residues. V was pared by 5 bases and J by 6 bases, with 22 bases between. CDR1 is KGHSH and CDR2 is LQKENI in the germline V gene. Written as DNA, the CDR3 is TGTGCCAGCTCATCGAGGCAGGGTTCTGTTGGCGCTGAAGCTTTCTTT. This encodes CASSSRQGSVGAEAFF.

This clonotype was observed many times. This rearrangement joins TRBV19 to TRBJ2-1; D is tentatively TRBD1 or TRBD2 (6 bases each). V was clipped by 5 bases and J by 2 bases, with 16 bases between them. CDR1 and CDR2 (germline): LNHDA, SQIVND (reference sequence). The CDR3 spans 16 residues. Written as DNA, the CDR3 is TGTGCCAGTAGTCCGGGGGCGGGAAGCCCCTACAATGAGCAGTTCTTC. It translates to CASSPGAGSPYNEQFF. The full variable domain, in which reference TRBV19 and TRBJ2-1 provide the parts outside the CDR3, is DGGITQSPKYLFRKEGQNVTLSCEQNLNHDAMYWYRQDPGQGLRLIYYSQIVNDFQKGDIAEGYSVSREKKESFPLTVTSAQKNPTAFYLCASSPGAGSPYNEQFFGPGTRLTVL.

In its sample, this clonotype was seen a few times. The DNA for the CDR3 is TGTGCCAGCAGTTACTCGTGGGAAGGGAAATCACCCCTCCACTTT. Translated: CASSYSWEGKSPLHF. The chain is built from TRBV6-6 and TRBJ1-6; D remains unclear. Per germline, CDR1 MNHNY and CDR2 SVGAGI (reference sequence). This CDR3 contains 15 residues. Between the trimmed V and J ends, which lost 0 bases and 10 bases, there was a span of 13 bases.

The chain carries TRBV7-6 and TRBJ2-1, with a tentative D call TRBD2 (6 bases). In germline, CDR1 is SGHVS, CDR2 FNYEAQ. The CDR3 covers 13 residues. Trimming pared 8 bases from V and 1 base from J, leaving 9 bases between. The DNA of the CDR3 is TGTGCCAGCGGGCTAGCGTCCTACAATGAGCAGTTCTTC. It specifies CASGLASYNEQFF.

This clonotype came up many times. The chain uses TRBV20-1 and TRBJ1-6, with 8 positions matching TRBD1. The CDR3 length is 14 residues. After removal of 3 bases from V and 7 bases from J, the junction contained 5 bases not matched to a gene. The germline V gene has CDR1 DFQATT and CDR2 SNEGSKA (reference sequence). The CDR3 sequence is CSARGDRLNSPLHF. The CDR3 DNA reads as TGCAGTGCTAGGGGGGACAGGTTGAATTCACCCCTCCACTTT.

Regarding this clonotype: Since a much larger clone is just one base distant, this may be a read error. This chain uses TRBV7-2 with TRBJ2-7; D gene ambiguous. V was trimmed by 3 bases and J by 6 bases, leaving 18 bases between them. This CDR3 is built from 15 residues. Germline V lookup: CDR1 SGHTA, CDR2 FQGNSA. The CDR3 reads CASSFSPNGVTEQYF. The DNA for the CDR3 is TGTGCCAGCAGCTTCAGCCCTAATGGGGTTACCGAGCAGTACTTC. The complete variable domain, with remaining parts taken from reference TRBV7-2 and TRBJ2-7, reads GAGVSQSPSNKVTEKGKDVELRCDPISGHTALYWYRQSLGQGLEFLIYFQGNSAPDKSGLPSDRFSAERTGGSVSTLTIQRTQQEDSAVYLCASSFSPNGVTEQYFGPGTRLTVT.

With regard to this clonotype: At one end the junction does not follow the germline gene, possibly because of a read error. CDR3 sequence: CAISGDGSADEQFF. The CDR3 DNA follows: TGTGCCATCAGTGGGGACGGGAGCGCAGATGAGCAGTTCTTC. The chain employs TRBV24-1 and TRBJ2-1; possible D gene TRBD2, 6 bases. In germline, CDR1 is KGHDR, CDR2 SFDVKD. The CDR3 loop spans 14 amino acids.

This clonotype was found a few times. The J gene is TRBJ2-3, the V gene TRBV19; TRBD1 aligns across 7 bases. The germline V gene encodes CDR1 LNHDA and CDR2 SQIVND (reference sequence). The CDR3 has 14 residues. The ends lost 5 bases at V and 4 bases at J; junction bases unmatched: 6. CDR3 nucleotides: TGTGCCAGTAGTCAGGGGGTTCAAGCAGATACGCAGTATTTT. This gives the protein CASSQGVQADTQYF.

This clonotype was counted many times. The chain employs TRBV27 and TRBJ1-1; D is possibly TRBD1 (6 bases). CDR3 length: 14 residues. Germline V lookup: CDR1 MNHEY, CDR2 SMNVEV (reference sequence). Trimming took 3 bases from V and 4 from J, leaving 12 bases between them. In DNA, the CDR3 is TGTGCCAGCAGTTTCGCCAGGGGACCCACTGAAGCTTTCTTT. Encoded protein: CASSFARGPTEAFF.

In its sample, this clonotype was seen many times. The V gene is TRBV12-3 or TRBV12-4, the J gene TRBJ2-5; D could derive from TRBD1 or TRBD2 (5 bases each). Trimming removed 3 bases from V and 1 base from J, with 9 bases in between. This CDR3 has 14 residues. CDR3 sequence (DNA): TGTGCCAGCAGTTTGCCGGGGACCCAAGAGACCCAGTACTTC. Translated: CASSLPGTQETQYF.

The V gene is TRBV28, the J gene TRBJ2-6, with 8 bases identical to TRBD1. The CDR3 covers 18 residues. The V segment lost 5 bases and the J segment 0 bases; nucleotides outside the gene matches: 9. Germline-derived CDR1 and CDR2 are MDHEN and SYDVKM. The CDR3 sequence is CASSPQGAVRSGANVLTF. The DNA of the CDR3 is TGTGCCAGCAGTCCCCAGGGGGCCGTTCGCTCTGGGGCCAACGTCCTGACTTTC.

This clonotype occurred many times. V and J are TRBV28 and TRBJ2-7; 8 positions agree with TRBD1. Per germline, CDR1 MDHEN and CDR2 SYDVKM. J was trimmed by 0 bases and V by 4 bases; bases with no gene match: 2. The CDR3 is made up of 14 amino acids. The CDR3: CASSYRGSSYEQYF. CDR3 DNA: TGTGCCAGCAGTTACAGGGGGAGCTCCTACGAGCAGTACTTC.

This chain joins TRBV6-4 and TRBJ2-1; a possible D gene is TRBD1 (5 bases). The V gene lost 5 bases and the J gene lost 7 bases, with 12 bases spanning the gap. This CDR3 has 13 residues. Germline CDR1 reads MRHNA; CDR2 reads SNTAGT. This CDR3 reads CASSLVDNNEQFF. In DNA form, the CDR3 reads TGTGCCAGCAGTCTCGTGGACAATAATGAGCAGTTCTTC.